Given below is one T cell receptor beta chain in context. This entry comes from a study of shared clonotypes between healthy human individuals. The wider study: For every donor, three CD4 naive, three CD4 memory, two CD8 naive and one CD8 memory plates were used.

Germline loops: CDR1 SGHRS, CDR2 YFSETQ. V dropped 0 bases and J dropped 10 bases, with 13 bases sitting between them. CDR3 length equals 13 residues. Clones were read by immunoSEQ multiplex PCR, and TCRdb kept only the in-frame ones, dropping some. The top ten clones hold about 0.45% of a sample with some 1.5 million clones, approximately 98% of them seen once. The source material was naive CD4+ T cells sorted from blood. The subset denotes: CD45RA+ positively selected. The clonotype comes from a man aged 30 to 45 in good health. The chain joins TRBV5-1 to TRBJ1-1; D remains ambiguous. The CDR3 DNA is TGCGCCAGCAGCTTGGGGCACCTAGCCGCAGCTTTCTTT. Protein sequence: CASSLGHLAAAFF.